This TCR beta chain was captured by sequencing in a study of cytomegalovirus exposure and HLA in healthy donors. Study-level information: In a later analysis, the 120 or so validation repertoires were reported to have used the same platform as the approximately 670 first-cohort repertoires.

V lost 6 bases and J 0 bases, leaving 14 bases between the germline ends. This CDR3 region has 15 residues. Germline V gene data show CDR1 as SQVTM and CDR2 as ANQGSEA. The method was immunoSEQ multiplex PCR; TCRdb's version includes in-frame clones alone and lacks a portion of them. The sample consists of around 260,000 clones, roughly 87% of them appearing once. This receptor was taken from a woman in her thirties in good health and CMV-seronegative. Material for sequencing was PBMCs. The chain employs TRBV29-1 and TRBJ1-4; TRBD1 is a possible D gene (6 bases). The CDR3 region has the DNA TGCAGCGTACTCACAGGGACCTCAACTAATGAAAAACTGTTTTTT. Translating gives CSVLTGTSTNEKLFF.